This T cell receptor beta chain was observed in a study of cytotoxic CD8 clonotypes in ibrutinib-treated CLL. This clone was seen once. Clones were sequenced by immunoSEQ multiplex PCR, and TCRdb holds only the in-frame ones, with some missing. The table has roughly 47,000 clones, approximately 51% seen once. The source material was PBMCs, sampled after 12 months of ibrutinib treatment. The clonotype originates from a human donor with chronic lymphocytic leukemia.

CDR3 loop: CASSYHQREAGELFF. The CDR3 region has the DNA TGTGCCAGCAGTTATCATCAGCGGGAGGCCGGGGAGCTGTTTTTT. The rearrangement uses TRBV6-6 and TRBJ2-2; 9 nucleotides match TRBD2. J lost 6 bases, V lost 3 bases, and 5 bases had no gene match. CDR3 length: 15 amino acids. Germline-derived CDR1 and CDR2 are MNHNY and SVGAGI (reference sequence).